The entry that follows covers one TCR beta chain sequence. Generated by immunoSEQ multiplex PCR, the TCRdb table keeps only in-frame clones and is missing some. The table has around 30,000 clones, less than 60% seen once. CDR3 size: 16 residues. Germline V gene sequence: CDR1 LNHNV, CDR2 YYDKDF (reference sequence). V was clipped by 0 bases and J by 4 bases; unmatched bases: 6. This record comes from a study of cytotoxic CD8 clonotypes in ibrutinib-treated CLL. Specimen: PBMCs, collected before ibrutinib treatment. The TCR originated in a human donor with chronic lymphocytic leukemia. This chain links TRBV15 with TRBJ2-3, with 8 nucleotides matching TRBD1. The CDR3: CATSRDGTGFSDTQYF. CDR3 coding DNA: TGTGCCACCAGCAGAGATGGGACAGGATTTTCAGATACGCAGTATTTT.